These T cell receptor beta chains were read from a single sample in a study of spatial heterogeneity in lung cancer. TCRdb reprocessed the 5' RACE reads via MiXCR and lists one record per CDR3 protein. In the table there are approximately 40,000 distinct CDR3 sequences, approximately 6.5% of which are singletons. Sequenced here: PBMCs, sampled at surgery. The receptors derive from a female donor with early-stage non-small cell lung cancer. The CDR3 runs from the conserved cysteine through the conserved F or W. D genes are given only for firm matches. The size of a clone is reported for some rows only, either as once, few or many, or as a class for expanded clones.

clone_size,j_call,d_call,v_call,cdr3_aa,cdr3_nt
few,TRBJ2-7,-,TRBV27,CASSSTIWGQGYEQYF,TGTGCCAGCAGTTCCACGATTTGGGGGCAAGGGTACGAGCAGTACTTC
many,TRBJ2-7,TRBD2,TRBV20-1,CSARNERGGYEQYF,TGCAGTGCTAGAAACGAGCGGGGGGGCTACGAGCAGTACTTC
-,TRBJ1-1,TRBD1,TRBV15,CATSKGQVTEAFF,TGTGCCACCAGCAAAGGACAGGTCACTGAAGCTTTCTTT
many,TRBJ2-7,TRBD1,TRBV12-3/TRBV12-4,CASRVRGRYEQYF,TGTGCCAGCAGAGTCAGGGGGCGGTACGAGCAGTACTTC
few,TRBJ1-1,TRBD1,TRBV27,CASISLTGGNTEAFF,TGTGCCAGCATATCCCTGACAGGGGGGAACACTGAAGCTTTCTTT
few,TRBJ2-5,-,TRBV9,CASSGTTGRETQYF,TGTGCCAGCAGCGGGACTACAGGGAGAGAGACCCAGTACTTC
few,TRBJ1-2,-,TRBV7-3,CASSLNGGALYGYTF,TGTGCCAGCAGCCTGAACGGGGGCGCTTTGTATGGCTACACCTTC
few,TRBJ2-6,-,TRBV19,CASMKGTGSGANVLTF,TGTGCCAGTATGAAAGGAACAGGTAGTGGGGCCAACGTCCTGACTTTC
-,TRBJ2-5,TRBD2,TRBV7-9,CASSYFGTSGQETQYF,TGTGCCAGCAGCTACTTTGGGACTAGCGGCCAAGAGACCCAGTACTTC
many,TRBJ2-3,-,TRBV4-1,CASSQDAPGVFGTDTQYF,TGCGCCAGCAGCCAAGACGCCCCTGGGGTATTCGGCACAGATACGCAGTATTTT
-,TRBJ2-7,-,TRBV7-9,CASSPKTVVDEQYF,TGTGCCAGCAGCCCTAAGACAGTAGTCGACGAGCAGTACTTC
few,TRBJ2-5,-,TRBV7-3,CASSLSGAGETQYF,TGTGCCAGCAGCTTATCGGGGGCCGGAGAGACCCAGTACTTC
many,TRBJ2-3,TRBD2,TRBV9,CASSPRGSGGLTDTQYF,TGTGCCAGCAGCCCCCGAGGGAGCGGGGGACTAACAGATACGCAGTATTTT
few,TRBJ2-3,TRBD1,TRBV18,CASSPFGTGGQASTDTQYF,TGTGCCAGCTCACCCTTCGGGACAGGGGGACAAGCTAGCACAGATACGCAGTATTTT
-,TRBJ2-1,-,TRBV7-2,CASSLSSGPYNEQFF,TGTGCCAGCAGCTTAAGTTCAGGTCCCTACAATGAGCAGTTCTTC
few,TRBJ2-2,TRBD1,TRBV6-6,CASRQGANTGELFF,TGTGCCAGCAGGCAGGGGGCGAACACCGGGGAGCTGTTTTTT
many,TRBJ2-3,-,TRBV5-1,CASSLLEDTQYF,TGCGCCAGCAGCTTGCTGGAAGATACGCAGTATTTT
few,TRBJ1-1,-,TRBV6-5,CASTPQSRSGNKRAFF,TGTGCCAGCACCCCCCAAAGTCGGTCAGGGAACAAGCGCGCTTTCTTT
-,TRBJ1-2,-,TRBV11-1,CASSLRRDTDGYTF,TGTGCCAGCAGCCTTAGACGGGACACGGATGGCTACACCTTC
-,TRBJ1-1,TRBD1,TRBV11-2,CASRTGLNTEAFF,TGTGCCAGCCGGACAGGCCTGAACACTGAAGCTTTCTTT